The 20 T cell receptor beta chains listed next were all sequenced from one sample in a study of blood T cell repertoires in COVID-19. Method: immunoSEQ multiplex PCR; TCRdb's copy keeps in-frame clones and lacks some. The table has 43,000 or so clones, 83% seen once; the top ten hold 6.5% to 9%. Sequenced sample: peripheral blood. These TCRs come from a man between 60 and 75 years old with active COVID-19.

The CDR3 spells CASSTTGRTYEQYF. The DNA for the CDR3 is TGTGCCAGCAGTACCACAGGACGGACCTACGAGCAGTACTTC. The chain uses TRBV28 and TRBJ2-7; D possibly corresponds to TRBD1 (5 bases). V was trimmed by 5 bases and J by 2 bases, leaving 13 bases between them. The germline V gene has CDR1 MDHEN and CDR2 SYDVKM. The CDR3 is made up of 14 amino acids.

The J gene is TRBJ1-2, the V gene TRBV12-3 or TRBV12-4; 7 bases are a match to TRBD1. The CDR3 runs 13 residues. The junction had 3 bases not matched to a gene; V was cut back by 4 bases and J by 4 bases. CDR3 amino acids: CASSYQGVYGYTF. The CDR3 DNA sequence: TGTGCCAGCAGTTACCAGGGGGTCTATGGCTACACCTTC.

The J gene is TRBJ2-7, the V gene TRBV9; D not resolved. V lost 0 bases, J lost 0 bases, and 10 bases lay in between. The CDR3 extends over 15 amino acids. The V gene's germline CDR1 is SGDLS and CDR2 YYNGEE. The CDR3 spells CASSVDVASSYEQYF. CDR3 DNA: TGTGCCAGCAGCGTAGACGTGGCCAGCTCCTACGAGCAGTACTTC.

This clone was detected a few times. The CDR3, as DNA: TGTGCCAGCAGCCAGGGACAGGGAGGAACTGAAGCTTTCTTT. This sequence encodes CASSQGQGGTEAFF. The chain has TRBV7-2 and TRBJ1-1; 9 bases agree with TRBD1. This CDR3 is built from 14 residues. Trimming cost V 5 bases and J 5 bases; bases outside gene matches: 6. Germline CDR1 reads SGHTA; CDR2 reads FQGNSA.

The chain couples TRBV9 to TRBJ2-2; 9 bases are a match to TRBD2. V trimming: 0 bases; J trimming: 5 bases; junction bases outside the gene matches: 8. The CDR3 contains 17 residues. Germline CDR1 reads SGDLS; CDR2 reads YYNGEE. CDR3 sequence (DNA): TGTGCCAGCAGCGTAGTAGCGGGAGAGAGGGGTACCGGGGAGCTGTTTTTT. Its translation: CASSVVAGERGTGELFF.

The V and J genes are TRBV18 and TRBJ2-7, with 9 bases that match TRBD2. Germline V CDR1 and CDR2: KGHSH, LQKENI. The CDR3 consists of 14 residues. The junction had 5 bases not matched to a gene; V was cut back by 6 bases and J by 2 bases. CDR3 sequence: CASSPTSGTYEQYF. DNA of the CDR3: TGTGCCAGCTCCCCGACTAGCGGTACCTACGAGCAGTACTTC.

The count of this clone is one. V usage is TRBV4-2 and J usage is TRBJ1-4; unclear D gene. Trimming took 5 bases from V and 4 from J, leaving 11 bases between them. This CDR3 is 14 amino acids long. Looked up from germline, CDR1 is LGHNA and CDR2 is YNFKEQ. CDR3 sequence (DNA): TGTGCCAGCAGCTCCGGGATTTATAATGAAAAACTGTTTTTT. It translates to CASSSGIYNEKLFF.

The rearrangement joins TRBV11-2 to TRBJ2-1, with 14 bases aligning to TRBD2. V lost 8 bases and J lost 4; bases outside the gene matches: 10. This CDR3 is built from 17 residues. The germline gives CDR1 SGHAT, CDR2 FQNNGV. The CDR3 protein is CASGGTSGGMGYNEQFF. In nucleotides, the CDR3 is TGTGCCAGCGGAGGGACTAGCGGGGGAATGGGGTACAATGAGCAGTTCTTC. The full variable domain, in which reference TRBV11-2 and TRBJ2-1 provide the parts outside the CDR3, is EAGVAQSPRYKIIEKRQSVAFWCNPISGHATLYWYQQILGQGPKLLIQFQNNGVVDDSQLPKDRFSAERLKGVDSTLKIQPAKLEDSAVYLCASGGTSGGMGYNEQFFGPGTRLTVL.

J is TRBJ2-7 and V is TRBV4-2; 7 nucleotides align to TRBD2. Germline lookup yields CDR1 LGHNA and CDR2 YNFKEQ. The CDR3 is made up of 15 amino acids. Trimming took 4 bases from V and 3 from J; bases not matched to a gene: 9. CDR3 DNA: TGTGCCAGCAGCCCGCCGGGAGGCTCCTTCTACGAGCAGTACTTC. Translation: CASSPPGGSFYEQYF.

The gene calls are TRBV5-4 and TRBJ2-5, with 8 bases that match TRBD2. CDR1 and CDR2 (germline): SGHNT, YYREEE (reference sequence). Unmatched junction bases numbered 17, after V lost 4 bases and J lost 6 bases. The CDR3 runs to 17 residues. The CDR3 sequence is CASSAGLASGWVKTQYF. The CDR3 DNA is TGTGCCAGCAGCGCCGGACTAGCTTCTGGTTGGGTGAAGACCCAGTACTTC. Supplemented by reference TRBV5-4 and TRBJ2-5, the full variable domain reads ETGVTQSPTHLIKTRGQQVTLRCSSQSGHNTVSWYQQALGQGPQFIFQYYREEENGRGNFPPRFSGLQFPNYSSELNVNALELDDSALYLCASSAGLASGWVKTQYFGPGTRLLVL.

The chain combines TRBV11-3 with TRBJ2-1, with D possibly TRBD2 on 7 matching bases. The germline gives CDR1 SGHNT, CDR2 YENEEA. The CDR3 totals 14 residues. V was shortened by 5 bases and J by 7 bases, with 15 bases between the two germline ends. CDR3 DNA: TGTGCCAGCAGCCCAGAGGGGGGGACAAATGAGCAGTTCTTC. Translation gives CASSPEGGTNEQFF.

The CDR3 loop is CASSLEANRQPQHF. The CDR3 DNA reads TGTGCCAGCAGCTTAGAAGCAAATCGGCAGCCCCAGCATTTT. The chain links TRBV7-8 to TRBJ1-5; no clear D. Trimming stripped 1 base from V and 7 bases from J, with 11 bases between. The germline V gene has CDR1 SGHVS and CDR2 FQNEAQ. The CDR3 consists of 14 residues.

This chain links TRBV20-1 with TRBJ1-2; 7 nucleotides align to TRBD1. Germline V CDR1 and CDR2: DFQATT, SNEGSKA (reference sequence). The CDR3 loop spans 11 amino acids. The ends lost 3 bases at V and 5 bases at J; junction bases unmatched: 0. CDR3 DNA sequence: TGCAGTGCTAGGACAGGGTATGGCTACACCTTC. As protein: CSARTGYGYTF.

The chain has TRBV10-1 and TRBJ2-2, with 9 bases aligning to TRBD2. Germline V gene sequence: CDR1 WNHNN, CDR2 SYGVQD (reference sequence). V trimming: 10 bases; J trimming: 7 bases; junction bases outside the gene matches: 10. The CDR3 length is 14 residues. CDR3 sequence: CATTRGGRIGELFF. The CDR3 DNA reads TGCGCCACCACGCGGGGGGGACGAATCGGGGAGCTGTTTTTT.

This clone showed up just once. The gene calls are TRBV27 and TRBJ2-2, with unresolved D. CDR3 size: 16 residues. The germline V gene has CDR1 MNHEY and CDR2 SMNVEV (reference sequence). Trimming stripped 8 bases from V and 0 bases from J, with 16 bases between. Here the CDR3 reads CASSRSGVANTGELFF. The CDR3 DNA is TGTGCCAGCTCCCGTAGTGGAGTGGCGAACACCGGGGAGCTGTTTTTT.

The chain carries TRBV5-1 and TRBJ2-1; 9 nucleotides match TRBD2. Trimming removed 0 bases from V and 8 bases from J; junction bases left unmatched: 21. This CDR3 region has 20 residues. The V gene's germline CDR1 is SGHRS and CDR2 YFSETQ. The CDR3 spells CASSLGRGGASREYFDEQFF. The CDR3 nucleotides are TGCGCCAGCAGCTTGGGCCGCGGGGGGGCCAGTCGGGAGTATTTCGATGAGCAGTTCTTC.

The chain is built from TRBV19 and TRBJ2-7, with a tentative D call TRBD1 (5 bases). The CDR3 is made up of 13 amino acids. V shed 4 bases and J shed 5 bases, with 12 bases lying between them. CDR1 and CDR2 from the germline V gene are LNHDA and SQIVND (reference sequence). The CDR3 sequence is CASSKSGPHEQYF. CDR3 sequence (DNA): TGTGCCAGTAGTAAGTCAGGGCCCCACGAGCAGTACTTC. The full variable domain, its missing parts supplied by reference TRBV19 and TRBJ2-7, is DGGITQSPKYLFRKEGQNVTLSCEQNLNHDAMYWYRQDPGQGLRLIYYSQIVNDFQKGDIAEGYSVSREKKESFPLTVTSAQKNPTAFYLCASSKSGPHEQYFGPGTRLTVT.

CDR3 DNA sequence: TGTGCCAGCAGGGACCAGGGGGCAGATCAGCCCCAGCATTTT. Translated: CASRDQGADQPQHF. The J gene is TRBJ1-5, the V gene TRBV28; TRBD1 matches 8 bases. With V trimmed by 6 bases and J by 5 bases, 6 bases remained unmatched. CDR1 is MDHEN and CDR2 is SYDVKM in the germline V gene. The CDR3 length is 14 residues.

This chain joins TRBV27 and TRBJ2-4; D perhaps matches TRBD1 (6 bases). CDR1 is MNHEY, CDR2 SMNVEV, per germline (reference sequence). Trimming shortened V by 6 bases and J by 0 bases, and 15 bases separated the two germline ends. There are 16 residues in the CDR3. CDR3 nucleotide sequence: TGTGCCAGCAGGGATTCCAGGGGACCAGCCAAAAACATTCAGTACTTC. Translation: CASRDSRGPAKNIQYF.

Note on this clone: The junction and the germline gene differ at one end; a read error may be behind it. The rearrangement uses TRBV27 and TRBJ2-7; perhaps D is TRBD1 or TRBD2 (7 bases each). CDR1 and CDR2 from the germline V gene are MNHEY and SMNVEV (reference sequence). The length of the CDR3 is 13 residues. The DNA of the CDR3 is TGTGCCAGCAGTCTATCAGGGGGGGGGCCGGAGTACTTC. Its translation is CASSLSGGGPEYF.